This TCR beta chain emerged from a study of cytomegalovirus exposure and HLA in healthy donors. Study-wide background: The platform used for the approximately 130 validation repertoires matched that of the roughly 700 first-cohort repertoires, a later analysis reported.

The study, taken as a whole, reports: The study designated 150 to 200 TCR beta chains cytomegalovirus-associated. In vitro data verified a few CMV-associated chains as specific for CMV antigens.

Trimming at V came to 6 bases and at J to 1 base, leaving 6 bases not matched to a gene. The CDR3 has 15 residues. Germline V lookup: CDR1 SEHNR, CDR2 FQNEAQ (reference sequence). On this clone itself: Its cognate antigen is unknown.

Method: immunoSEQ multiplex PCR; TCRdb's copy keeps in-frame clones and lacks some. The sample records under 200,000 clones, about 90% being singletons. The rearrangement links TRBV7-9 to TRBJ1-1; 9 bases map to TRBD1. The sequenced material came from PBMCs. The receptor comes from a woman aged 18-29 years in good health and CMV-seropositive. Written as DNA, the CDR3 is TGTGCCAGCAGTTCCACGGGACAGGGGAACACTGAAGCTTTCTTT. Its protein is CASSSTGQGNTEAFF.